The 17 T cell receptor beta chains below were found in one sample sequenced in a study of cytomegalovirus exposure and HLA in healthy donors. The data were produced by immunoSEQ multiplex PCR, yet TCRdb's version contains in-frame clones alone and is incomplete. The profile shows fewer than 200,000 clones, 85% to 90% of them singletons. Sequencing used PBMCs. These receptors all stem from a woman younger than 35 in good health and CMV-seropositive.

The V gene is TRBV4-2, the J gene TRBJ2-1; D unresolved. Per germline, CDR1 LGHNA and CDR2 YNFKEQ. This CDR3 region has 17 residues. Trimming shortened V by 4 bases and J by 3 bases, and 19 bases separated the two germline ends. The CDR3 DNA reads TGTGCCAGCAGCCCCCAAAGTGATGGCTTCCTCTACAATGAGCAGTTCTTC. Its translation is CASSPQSDGFLYNEQFF.

The rearrangement uses TRBV7-3 and TRBJ2-2; 8 nucleotides align to TRBD2. Germline V CDR1 and CDR2: SGHTA, FQGTGA. This CDR3 spans 16 amino acids. The trim removed 4 bases at V and 7 bases at J, leaving 11 bases unmatched. The CDR3 DNA reads as TGTGCCAGCAGCTCTACACCGGGACTAGATGACGGGGAGCTGTTTTTT. Protein: CASSSTPGLDDGELFF. The whole variable domain, remainder taken from reference TRBV7-3 and TRBJ2-2, is GAGVSQTPSNKVTEKGKYVELRCDPISGHTALYWYRQSLGQGPEFLIYFQGTGAADDSGLPNDRFFAVRPEGSVSTLKIQRTERGDSAVYLCASSSTPGLDDGELFFGEGSRLTVL.

The V gene is TRBV6-5, the J gene TRBJ2-2; tentatively, D is TRBD2 (6 bases). The CDR3 is 16 amino acids. CDR1 MNHEY and CDR2 SVGAGI come from the germline V gene. The V end was cut by 4 bases, the J end by 4 bases, with 16 bases between. CDR3 residues: CASSSYTGEATGELFF. DNA of the CDR3: TGTGCCAGCAGTTCATATACGGGGGAGGCCACCGGGGAGCTGTTTTTT.

The chain employs TRBV5-6 and TRBJ2-3; a weak D match, TRBD2 (6 bases). Between the trimmed V and J ends, which lost 4 bases and 4 bases, there was a span of 10 bases. The CDR3 extends over 13 amino acids. Germline V lookup: CDR1 SGHDT, CDR2 YYEEEE. CDR3 amino acids: CASSDGSSDTQYF. Written as DNA, the CDR3 is TGTGCCAGCAGCGACGGGAGTTCAGATACGCAGTATTTT.

The V call is TRBV28, the J call TRBJ2-5; TRBD2 agrees at 10 bases. V was clipped by 3 bases and J by 5 bases; unmatched bases: 9. This CDR3 has 16 amino acids. Germline lookup yields CDR1 MDHEN and CDR2 SYDVKM. CDR3 DNA sequence: TGTGCCAGCAGTTTCCAGATAGCGGGAGGATCGGAGACCCAGTACTTC. Residues: CASSFQIAGGSETQYF.

The V and J genes are TRBV19 and TRBJ1-4; D is uncertain. This CDR3 spans 14 amino acids. Trimming removed 5 bases from V and 3 bases from J, with 10 bases in between. Germline CDR1 reads LNHDA; CDR2 reads SQIVND (reference sequence). The CDR3 DNA is TGTGCCAGTAGTGGAGGGTGGGCTAATGAAAAACTGTTTTTT. Translating it yields CASSGGWANEKLFF.

This clone was detected only once. The chain employs TRBV2 and TRBJ2-4, with D possibly matching TRBD1 (6 bases). There are 14 residues in the CDR3. Between the trimmed V and J ends, which lost 7 bases and 2 bases, there was a span of 12 bases. CDR1 and CDR2 from the germline V gene are SNHLY and FYNNEI. CDR3 in DNA: TGTGCCAGCAAACGGGACATCTCCAAAAACATTCAGTACTTC. Its translation: CASKRDISKNIQYF.

This chain joins TRBV5-1 and TRBJ2-3; perhaps TRBD2 as D (6 bases). The CDR3 has 12 amino acids. Germline loops: CDR1 SGHRS, CDR2 YFSETQ. Deletions cut 0 bases from V and 9 bases from J, with 8 bases between. The CDR3: CASSLDRGTQYF. The CDR3, as DNA: TGCGCCAGCAGCTTGGACCGGGGGACGCAGTATTTT.

The chain has TRBV19 and TRBJ1-1; tentative D call: TRBD1 (5 bases). V lost 5 bases and J lost 3, with 10 bases in between. The germline CDR1 and CDR2 sequences are LNHDA and SQIVND (reference sequence). This CDR3 is built from 13 residues. The CDR3 region is CASSAQGDTEAFF. The CDR3 DNA follows: TGTGCCAGTAGTGCTCAGGGCGACACTGAAGCTTTCTTT.

This chain connects TRBV27 to TRBJ1-4; possible D gene TRBD1, 5 bases. Trimming removed 6 bases at V and 4 bases at J, with 15 bases between. The CDR3 covers 15 residues. The germline V gene encodes CDR1 MNHEY and CDR2 SMNVEV (reference sequence). The CDR3 protein is CASRRAGPDNEKLFF. The CDR3, as DNA: TGTGCCAGCAGACGGGCAGGGCCCGATAATGAAAAACTGTTTTTT.

This clone came up once. The chain employs TRBV7-9 and TRBJ1-4; TRBD1 might be the D (5 bases). V was pared by 0 bases and J by 7 bases, with 15 bases between. Germline V CDR1 and CDR2: SEHNR, FQNEAQ (reference sequence). The CDR3 loop spans 16 amino acids. The DNA for the CDR3 is TGTGCCAGCAGCTTAGCGGACATTACTGGATCTGAAAAACTGTTTTTT. Protein product: CASSLADITGSEKLFF.

The chain combines TRBV5-1 with TRBJ2-7, with 8 bases matching TRBD2. Trimming removed 4 bases from V and 5 bases from J; junction bases left unmatched: 8. The CDR3 covers 14 residues. CDR1 SGHRS and CDR2 YFSETQ come from the germline V gene. The CDR3 region has the DNA TGCGCCAGCAGCCTCGGACTAGCTATCAACGAGCAGTACTTC. It codes for CASSLGLAINEQYF.

This chain uses TRBV21-1 with TRBJ1-2. TRBV21-1 is noted as a pseudogene. The CDR3 is 17 amino acids. This chain's CDR3 is CASSKVGGAEEPWWDTF. CDR3 DNA sequence: TGTGCCAGCAGCAAAGTGGGAGGGGCGGAGGAACCATGGTGGGACACCTTC.

The chain is built from TRBV4-1 and TRBJ2-7, with D possibly TRBD1 on 6 matching bases. The CDR3 has 17 residues. CDR1 is MGHRA, CDR2 YSYEKL, per germline. V shed 0 bases and J shed 1 base, with 16 bases lying between them. In DNA, the CDR3 is TGCGCCAGCAGCCAAGATCTCTACAGGGCCTTATCCTACGAGCAGTACTTC. Residues: CASSQDLYRALSYEQYF.

This sequence joins TRBV15 and TRBJ2-6; D is uncertain. The V gene lost 1 base and the J gene lost 0 bases, with 4 bases spanning the gap. The CDR3 contains 15 residues. Per the germline V gene, CDR1 is LNHNV and CDR2 is YYDKDF (reference sequence). The CDR3 spells CATSRGGSGANVLTF. The CDR3 bases are TGTGCCACCAGCAGAGGAGGCTCTGGGGCCAACGTCCTGACTTTC.

V and J are TRBV5-6 and TRBJ2-7; TRBD1 is a possible D gene (5 bases). V was cut by 4 bases and J by 2 bases, with 10 bases left in between. Germline V gives CDR1 SGHDT, CDR2 YYEEEE. The CDR3 is 13 amino acids. The DNA for the CDR3 is TGTGCCAGCAGCCGCGGACAAGCCTACGAGCAGTACTTC. Its protein is CASSRGQAYEQYF.

The CDR3 DNA is TGCGCCAGCAGCCAAGCGGGAGATTCTTCCTACGAGCAGTACTTC. Protein product: CASSQAGDSSYEQYF. The rearrangement uses TRBV4-1 and TRBJ2-7; perhaps TRBD2 as D (6 bases). Germline V gene data show CDR1 as MGHRA and CDR2 as YSYEKL. This CDR3 spans 15 amino acids. Between the trimmed V and J ends, which lost 1 base and 1 base, there was a span of 11 bases.